These 21 T cell receptor beta chains originate from one sample sequenced in a study of T cells in narcolepsy. Libraries were prepared by immunoSEQ multiplex PCR; TCRdb keeps only in-frame clonotypes and omits some of them. The sample consists of around 30,000 clones, around 83% of them appearing once. What was sequenced was CD45RA- memory CD4+ T cells from PBMCs. Receptors were obtained from a human donor with narcolepsy.

For this clone: Different DNA sequences within this sample yield the same CDR3. The chain recombines TRBV7-8 with TRBJ2-7; D might be TRBD2 (7 bases). CDR1 and CDR2 from the germline V gene are SGHVS and FQNEAQ. The CDR3 consists of 16 residues. Trimming removed 5 bases from V and 3 bases from J, with 20 bases in between. CDR3 residues: CASSLGGGGGIYEQYF. CDR3 sequence (DNA): TGTGCCAGCAGCCTTGGTGGGGGCGGGGGCATCTACGAGCAGTACTTC.

The chain combines TRBV6-6 with TRBJ1-2; D is uncertain. V shed 2 bases and J shed 8 bases, with 15 bases lying between them. The CDR3 has 14 amino acids. CDR1 is MNHNY and CDR2 is SVGAGI in the germline V gene (reference sequence). CDR3 region: CASSYQQGSWGYTF. DNA for the CDR3: TGTGCCAGCAGTTACCAGCAAGGGTCGTGGGGCTACACCTTC.

The CDR3 nucleotides read TGTGCCAGCACCAGGGTTTTTCCCTACGAGCAGTACTTC. Translated: CASTRVFPYEQYF. V usage is TRBV2 and J usage is TRBJ2-7; possible D gene TRBD1, 5 bases. Trimming cost V 7 bases and J 2 bases, with 12 bases left between them. The germline CDR1 and CDR2 sequences are SNHLY and FYNNEI. CDR3 length: 13 residues.

V is TRBV6-1 and J is TRBJ1-4, with 7 nucleotides matching TRBD1. The CDR3 runs 14 residues. Trimming removed 3 bases from V and 5 bases from J; junction bases left unmatched: 3. From germline, CDR1 is MNHNS and CDR2 SASEGT. DNA of the CDR3: TGTGCCAGCAGTGAGGGACAGCCGAATGAAAAACTGTTTTTT. Translating gives CASSEGQPNEKLFF.

The genes are TRBV27 and TRBJ2-2, with D perhaps TRBD1 (6 bases). Trimming shortened V by 4 bases and J by 3 bases, and 9 bases separated the two germline ends. Germline values: CDR1 MNHEY, CDR2 SMNVEV (reference sequence). CDR3 length equals 14 residues. The chain's CDR3 is CASSSQGHTGELFF. The CDR3 DNA reads as TGTGCCAGCAGTTCGCAGGGGCACACCGGGGAGCTGTTTTTT.

This clone came up a few times. The chain combines TRBV28 with TRBJ2-7; no definite D call. V dropped 2 bases and J dropped 0 bases, with 11 bases sitting between them. CDR1 and CDR2 from the germline V gene are MDHEN and SYDVKM. The CDR3 loop spans 15 amino acids. The CDR3 sequence: CASSLTLLSSYEQYF. In nucleotides, the CDR3 is TGTGCCAGCAGTTTAACACTCCTGAGCTCCTACGAGCAGTACTTC.

V gene TRBV5-6 combines with J gene TRBJ1-2; 7 nucleotides match TRBD1. CDR1 SGHDT and CDR2 YYEEEE come from the germline V gene. V shed 4 bases and J 8 bases; nucleotides not matched to a gene: 11. The CDR3 length is 14 residues. CDR3 DNA sequence: TGTGCCAGCAGCCGGACAGGAGGGTGGGGAGGCTACACCTTC. Translating gives CASSRTGGWGGYTF. The full variable domain, in which reference TRBV5-6 and TRBJ1-2 provide the parts outside the CDR3, is DAGVTQSPTHLIKTRGQQVTLRCSPKSGHDTVSWYQQALGQGPQFIFQYYEEEERQRGNFPDRFSGHQFPNYSSELNVNALLLGDSALYLCASSRTGGWGGYTFGSGTRLTVV.

This chain links TRBV5-1 with TRBJ1-6; perhaps TRBD1 as D (6 bases). Germline V gene data show CDR1 as SGHRS and CDR2 as YFSETQ. The V and J ends lost 5 bases and 5 bases respectively, with 11 bases between them. CDR3 length: 14 residues. CDR3 sequence reads: CASRLQGNNSPLHF. In DNA, the CDR3 is TGCGCCAGCAGGCTGCAGGGGAATAATTCACCCCTCCACTTT.

This chain joins TRBV11-3 and TRBJ2-5; D is tentatively TRBD1 or TRBD2 (5 bases each). Germline lookup yields CDR1 SGHNT and CDR2 YENEEA. The CDR3 is 16 amino acids. The V gene lost 5 bases and the J gene lost 2 bases, with 18 bases spanning the gap. The CDR3 region is CASSPLGGFEQETQYF. The CDR3 nucleotides are TGTGCCAGCAGCCCCCTTGGGGGTTTCGAACAAGAGACCCAGTACTTC.

This clone was observed a handful of times. This sequence joins TRBV14 and TRBJ2-1; D unresolved. CDR3 size: 17 residues. V was clipped by 0 bases and J by 0 bases, with 12 bases between them. CDR1 and CDR2 (germline): SGHDN, FVKESK. Here the CDR3 DNA reads TGTGCCAGCAGCCAAGATGCGCGCTGGAGCTCCTACAATGAGCAGTTCTTC. Residues: CASSQDARWSSYNEQFF.

CDR3 region: CASSRVSGMRTDTQYF. CDR3 sequence (DNA): TGTGCCAGCAGTCGGGTCTCCGGGATGAGAACAGATACGCAGTATTTT. The V and J genes are TRBV27 and TRBJ2-3, with a weak D call TRBD2 (5 bases). CDR1 is MNHEY, CDR2 SMNVEV, per germline (reference sequence). The V end lost 5 bases, the J end lost 3 bases, and 18 bases lay between the germline ends. This CDR3 comprises 16 residues.

The chain uses TRBV2 and TRBJ2-7; possibly TRBD1 for D (6 bases). Trimming stripped 7 bases from V and 6 bases from J, with 19 bases between. The CDR3 extends over 14 amino acids. Germline lookup yields CDR1 SNHLY and CDR2 FYNNEI. The CDR3 DNA is TGTGCCAGCATAGAGCAGGGGCCGGGCCGCGAGCAGTACTTC. Translation gives CASIEQGPGREQYF.

This clone has just one count. At one end, the junction sequence differs from germline, possibly due to a read error. Other nucleotide sequences in the sample specify the same CDR3. This chain connects TRBV29-1 to TRBJ1-1; 7 nucleotides align to TRBD1. The CDR3 loop spans 13 amino acids. The germline V gene encodes CDR1 SQVTM and CDR2 ANQGSEA. CDR3 sequence: CSVKDRVNTEAFF. The CDR3 DNA reads as TGCAGCGTTAAAGACAGGGTGAACACTGAAGCTTTCTTT.

This chain uses TRBV10-3 with TRBJ2-5; no clear D gene. Germline V gene sequence: CDR1 ENHRY, CDR2 SYGVKD. Trimming removed 3 bases at V and 4 bases at J, with 6 bases between. CDR3 length: 12 residues. CDR3 bases: TGTGCCATCAGTGATACCACAGAGACCCAGTACTTC. As protein: CAISDTTETQYF.

V gene TRBV5-4 combines with J gene TRBJ1-2, with D perhaps TRBD1 (5 bases). V was shortened by 4 bases and J by 0 bases, with 22 bases between the two germline ends. This CDR3 comprises 18 residues. The V gene's germline CDR1 is SGHNT and CDR2 YYREEE (reference sequence). The CDR3 DNA sequence: TGTGCCAGCAGCAGGGGAGGGAGTAGCTCGTCCTCTAACTATGGCTACACCTTC. Translating it yields CASSRGGSSSSSNYGYTF. Filled out from reference TRBV5-4 and TRBJ1-2, the complete variable domain reads ETGVTQSPTHLIKTRGQQVTLRCSSQSGHNTVSWYQQALGQGPQFIFQYYREEENGRGNFPPRFSGLQFPNYSSELNVNALELDDSALYLCASSRGGSSSSSNYGYTFGSGTRLTVV.

This clone was found once. The rearrangement joins TRBV4-3 to TRBJ2-2; D may be TRBD1 (5 bases). Germline loops: CDR1 LGHNA, CDR2 YSLEER. The CDR3 has 16 residues. Trimming shortened V by 1 base and J by 0 bases, and 9 bases separated the two germline ends. This chain's CDR3 is CASSQGTPANTGELFF. For the CDR3, the DNA is TGCGCCAGCAGCCAAGGGACACCCGCGAACACCGGGGAGCTGTTTTTT.

The chain employs TRBV19 and TRBJ2-1, with a tentative D call TRBD1 (5 bases). V was cut by 2 bases and J by 1 base, with 12 bases left in between. Germline loops: CDR1 LNHDA, CDR2 SQIVND (reference sequence). This CDR3 spans 16 amino acids. CDR3 sequence: CASSISTGISYNEQFF. The CDR3 DNA is TGTGCCAGTAGTATATCCACAGGTATATCCTACAATGAGCAGTTCTTC.

This clone was counted between two and nine times. V usage is TRBV6-6 and J usage is TRBJ1-4; 9 positions agree with TRBD1. CDR1 MNHNY and CDR2 SVGAGI come from the germline V gene (reference sequence). The length of the CDR3 is 16 residues. Trimming at V came to 6 bases and at J to 2 bases, leaving 7 bases not matched to a gene. Written as DNA, the CDR3 is TGTGCCAGCAGAACAGGGGGCGGCCTGACTAATGAAAAACTGTTTTTT. This codes for CASRTGGGLTNEKLFF.

The chain joins TRBV19 to TRBJ1-6, with D hard to call. CDR3 length: 14 amino acids. Germline CDR1 LNHDA, CDR2 SQIVND (reference sequence). The ends were cut back, 5 bases at V and 0 bases at J, with 5 bases in the middle. The CDR3 here is CASSGVSYNSPLHF. Written as DNA, the CDR3 is TGTGCCAGTAGTGGAGTCTCCTATAATTCACCCCTCCACTTT.

V is TRBV5-8 and J is TRBJ1-2; 7 bases match TRBD1. This CDR3 is 14 amino acids long. Germline-derived CDR1 and CDR2 are SGHTS and YDEGEE. V was clipped by 3 bases and J by 0 bases; unmatched bases: 2. CDR3 region: CASSSDRTNYGYTF. DNA for the CDR3: TGTGCCAGCAGCTCGGACAGGACTAACTATGGCTACACCTTC.

V usage is TRBV2 and J usage is TRBJ2-5; 11 nucleotides agree with TRBD2. With V trimmed by 6 bases and J by 2 bases, 5 bases remained unmatched. The CDR3 has 15 amino acids. Per germline, CDR1 SNHLY and CDR2 FYNNEI. The CDR3 region is CASSQIAGGQETQYF. The CDR3 region has the DNA TGTGCCAGCAGCCAGATAGCGGGGGGGCAAGAGACCCAGTACTTC.